Each of the 9 T cell receptor beta chains below was sequenced from the same sample in a study of molecular identifiers for immune sequencing clone quantification. From the PCR reads, TCRdb called clonotypes with MiXCR, one entry per CDR3 protein. The sample gives roughly 630,000 distinct CDR3 sequences, about 25% of which show up once; roughly 0.83% is in the top ten. The sample was naive CD8+ T cells from blood, with Jurkat cell RNA spiked in. Subset here: FACS-sorted CD8+CD4-CCR7+CD45RA+ naive T cells. The receptors originated from a human donor in good health. Some libraries in this study had Jurkat cell RNA spiked in.

The chain carries TRBV27 and TRBJ1-1; TRBD1 is a possible D gene (5 bases). Germline CDR1 is MNHEY and CDR2 is SMNVEV (reference sequence). This CDR3 has 15 amino acids. The V and J ends lost 0 bases and 0 bases respectively, with 8 bases between them. The CDR3, as DNA: TGTGCCAGCAGTTTATCGTCAGGGATGAACACTGAAGCTTTCTTT. It yields the protein CASSLSSGMNTEAFF.

This clonotype was seen only a few times. This chain uses TRBV19 with TRBJ2-7; 7 bases line up with TRBD2. The CDR3 contains 15 residues. With 3 bases clipped from V and 2 bases from J, the junction kept 7 bases outside the gene matches. Germline V gene lookup returns CDR1 LNHDA and CDR2 SQIVND (reference sequence). The CDR3 bases are TGTGCCAGTAGTATCCCGCTAGCGGCTACCTACGAGCAGTACTTC. Translating it yields CASSIPLAATYEQYF.

This clonotype was picked up many times. The chain couples TRBV24-1 to TRBJ2-2; D might be TRBD1 (6 bases). The germline V and J ends were trimmed by 3 bases and 1 base, with 11 bases remaining between them. Germline CDR1 is KGHDR and CDR2 is SFDVKD. The CDR3 covers 16 residues. The CDR3 DNA follows: TGTGCCACCAGTGATGCCAGGACAGAGAACACCGGGGAGCTGTTTTTT. It yields the protein CATSDARTENTGELFF.

This clonotype showed up just a few times. A read error may be the cause here, since a much bigger clone is one base away. This sequence joins TRBV27 and TRBJ2-3, with D unresolved. CDR3 length: 12 amino acids. The germline V gene encodes CDR1 MNHEY and CDR2 SMNVEV (reference sequence). The CDR3 region has the DNA TGTGCCAGCAAAGGCCTAACAGTTACGCAGTATTTT. Translation: CASKGLTVTQYF.

This clonotype occurred a few times. The V and J genes are TRBV19 and TRBJ2-2, with 9 bases that match TRBD2. This CDR3 is built from 16 residues. V shed 3 bases, J shed 5 bases, and the junction held 7 bases outside the gene matches. Germline V lookup: CDR1 LNHDA, CDR2 SQIVND (reference sequence). This chain's CDR3 is CASSITAGGVTGELFF. DNA of the CDR3: TGTGCCAGTAGTATTACCGCGGGAGGGGTTACCGGGGAGCTGTTTTTT.

V usage is TRBV12-3 or TRBV12-4 and J usage is TRBJ2-3; 8 nucleotides match TRBD1. J was trimmed by 10 bases and V by 3 bases; bases with no gene match: 15. This CDR3 has 16 residues. The DNA of the CDR3 is TGTGCCAGCAGTTTCTCGCGGACAGGGAGCCCCGCTCCGCAGTATTTT. Protein product: CASSFSRTGSPAPQYF.

The chain has TRBV20-1 and TRBJ2-7; perhaps TRBD2 as D (5 bases). Trimming left V 8 bases short and J 3 bases short, with 20 bases between. The CDR3 covers 14 residues. Per germline, CDR1 DFQATT and CDR2 SNEGSKA (reference sequence). CDR3 residues: CSTISEEAVYEQYF. DNA of the CDR3: TGCAGTACCATTAGCGAAGAGGCGGTCTACGAGCAGTACTTC.

About this clonotype itself: The junction does not match germline at one end; this may be a read error. The V call is TRBV6-6, the J call TRBJ2-7; 10 nucleotides match TRBD1. Looked up from germline, CDR1 is MNHNY and CDR2 is SVGAGI (reference sequence). The CDR3 runs to 13 residues. As DNA, the CDR3 is TGTGCCAGCAGTTACTTGACAGGGGGCGAGCGGTACTTC. Encoded protein: CASSYLTGGERYF.

This clonotype was found once. A clone one base away is much larger, so this may be a read error. The rearrangement links TRBV29-1 to TRBJ2-7, with TRBD2 as a possible D gene (6 bases). Germline V gives CDR1 SQVTM, CDR2 ANQGSEA. The CDR3 runs to 11 residues. V was shortened by 3 bases and J by 9 bases, with 12 bases between the two germline ends. Written as DNA, the CDR3 is TGCAGCGTTGAGACTAGGGGCGCGCAGTACTTC. It translates to CSVETRGAQYF.